This T cell receptor (beta chain) was observed in a study of cytomegalovirus exposure and HLA in healthy donors listed by TCRdb under 2017. About the study as a whole: An earlier analysis of several hundred of the donors reported about 250 Gb of sequence data and roughly 100 million unique TCR beta sequences from about 180 million T cells. The number of donors typed differed by locus, with roughly 629-640 for A, B, C, DRB1 and DQB1, 522 for DQA1, under 610 for DPA1, and 472 for DPB1. The study used immunosequencing to profile the T cell repertoires of approximately 650 subjects and linked those repertoires to cytomegalovirus serostatus. In an earlier analysis of around 540 of the donors, high-throughput TCR beta sequencing was used to judge whether each TCR beta V gene segment behaved as functional or pseudogenic. In a later analysis, previously published TCR beta repertoires from 500 to 750 donors were re-analyzed and high-resolution HLA genotyping was added so that TCR occurrence patterns could be studied. Along with the roughly 670-subject first cohort, a separate validation cohort of some 130 different subjects was used. Roughly 300 gigabases of sequencing data and about 92 million unique TCR sequences made up an early release that covered roughly 670 HLA-typed donors. Across around 400 genotyped donors of the cohort, an average of about 250,000 unique TCR beta nucleotide sequences per donor were sequenced, and roughly a sixth of those sequences were non-productive. All discovery cohort repertoires had been generated using a single sequencing platform. Roughly five DR-DQ haplotypes were treated as single units for association and clustering because of strong linkage in the cohort. The aim of the study was to test whether cataloging public T cell receptors could identify signatures of past pathogen exposure. Among the roughly 410 genotyped donors, under 90% belonged to the genetic ancestry cluster associated with self-reported Caucasian donors. Donor age, sex, ethnicity and CMV serostatus were collected together with the repertoire data. Class I and class II HLA loci were covered by the typing at four-digit resolution. The later analysis used no new phenotypic data to find candidate immune exposures, relying instead on TCR beta sequences and their occurrence across donors. To predict cytomegalovirus infection status, the study brought together high-throughput TCR immunosequencing, statistical association of individual TCRs with disease status, and machine learning. A later genetic analysis used genome-wide SNP genotypes for about three fifths of the 666 donors, treating that subset as a discovery cohort. Study-wide conclusions, independent of this receptor: CMV serostatus was the only immune exposure information available for the cohort. When HLA alleles, especially DR and DQ, strongly co-occurred, TCR associations were difficult to assign to individual alleles. In a later analysis, several top co-occurrence clusters were reported to appear linked to parvovirus B19, influenza, CMV and Epstein-Barr virus. Some IMGT-functional V segments, including TRBV6-2 and TRBV6-3, could not be distinguished by the 87-base-pair reads and were therefore excluded. A few of the identified cytomegalovirus-associated TCR beta chains were confirmed in vitro to be specific for cytomegalovirus antigens. A further reported finding was that TCR beta sequences accurately predicted the HLA-A and HLA-B alleles for most subjects in the first cohort. Specific HLA alleles were associated with some 15,000 TCR beta sequences at a false discovery rate of 0.05 in a later analysis. Correlated functional status among segregating V segments might be attributable to linkage disequilibrium, but an unknown experimental factor could not be ruled out. Presence/absence analyses assumed roughly uniform sequencing depth across donors, an assumption that may not hold. The sequencing pipeline was judged likely to have produced a cluster of highly shared sequence variants as a technical artifact. The classifier was reported to diagnose cytomegalovirus status with high specificity and sensitivity in both the original cohort and the validation cohort. Across donors, most TCR sequences were observed very rarely, whereas some public TCRs were present in many individuals. According to a later analysis, TCR association rates differed among HLA loci, with DRB1 alleles showing the most associated TCRs and HLA-C alleles showing the fewest. In an earlier analysis of around 500 of the donors, most TCR beta V segments appeared in productive rearrangements about 87% or about 30% of the time, broadly matching IMGT annotations. Only TCR beta chains were sequenced in this cohort, and the absence of alpha or paired-chain data limited detectable features. Because counts were too low, around 17 rarely observed V segments, including chromosome 9 orphons, were left out of the earlier analysis of several hundred of the donors. An association between a missense DCLRE1C variant and V-gene and J-gene trimming of TCR beta chains was found in a later genetic analysis and replicated in an independent cohort. A later analysis found that HLA-associated TCR beta chains were more clonally expanded and had lower generation probabilities than equally common non-associated chains. A later analysis found that most CMV-associated TCR beta chains appeared HLA-restricted, with HLA associations seemingly driven largely by CMV exposure. In a later genetic analysis, fewer N-insertions in productive TCRs were reported among donors in an Asian-associated ancestry cluster than the roughly 700-donor mean. The authors suggested that the approach could potentially be extended to other disease states and immunological phenotypes. Because some donors lacked HLA typing at each locus, the association tests relied only on the typed subset. A total of 164 TCR beta chains were listed by the study as associated with cytomegalovirus.

Details on this clone: Its antigen is unknown. Base-call qualities are not available, and no considerably larger clone is one nucleotide away.

In total, more than 500 healthy bone marrow donors made up the cohort. At the time of sampling, every cohort member was nominally healthy, though immune exposures that went unrecorded were likely present. The donor tested CMV seronegative, placing the donor among the 350 or so seronegative members of the cohort. A peripheral blood sample was collected from each donor, and TCR beta sequencing was performed on peripheral blood mononuclear cells. The Qiagen DNeasy Blood Extraction Kit was used to extract genomic DNA from the blood cell samples. The V and J ends are trimmed by 5 bases and 6 bases, leaving 5 bases between them. Sequences LNHDA (CDR1) and SQIVND (CDR2) are obtained from the germline V gene (reference sequence). From the cysteine up to the phenylalanine, the CDR3 has a length of 11 residues. Of all the DNA, just the CDR3 is kept, 33 bases in frame from base 1. Libraries were prepared through the immunoSEQ multiplex PCR assay. For the multiplex PCR, a mixture combining 60 forward primers for TCR Vbeta segments and 13 reverse primers for TCR Jbeta segments was used. Amplification of the CDR3 region of rearranged TCR beta genes was performed with a multiplex PCR assay on genomic DNA. Amplified TCR beta libraries were sequenced as 87-base-pair reads on the Illumina HiSeq System. The original pipeline was this. Across the 500 to 700 repertoires, a later analysis counted 78 million or so unique TCR beta chains, 9 million to 14 million of which were shared by at least two donors. A nearest-neighbor algorithm error-corrected the raw reads and collapsed the reads into unique sequences, merging closely related sequences to remove PCR and sequencing errors. V, D and J gene segments were assigned by aligning CDR3 sequences to IMGT reference sequences. Each retained sequence needed at least a six-nucleotide match to both a V gene segment and a J gene segment. Rearrangements were classified as productive when the CDR3 lacked stop codons and remained in frame with V and J, and all other rearrangements were classified as non-productive. CDR3 was defined according to IMGT convention as the region running from the second conserved V-encoded cysteine to the conserved J-encoded phenylalanine. The earlier analysis of 587 of the donors excluded sequences that lacked an unambiguous match to a single V gene segment. In an earlier analysis of 500 to 750 of the donors, V segments were called functional above 56.7% productive rearrangements and were called segregating when the between-donor standard deviation exceeded 5%. To diagnose cytomegalovirus status from the catalog of TCR beta chain sequences, a statistical classification framework was built. In a later analysis, TCR nucleotide sequences were compared against IMGT/GENE-DB human TR gene sequences so that V and J genes could be assigned. The TCRdist pipeline was used in a later analysis to assign CDR3 sequences and most-parsimonious VDJ recombination scenarios. In a later analysis, each TCR beta chain was defined by its CDR3 amino acid sequence together with its V-gene family, and reads lacking a unique V-gene family were excluded. To address suspected cross-contamination and a sequencing artifact, a later analysis removed several hundred highly shared, low-generation-probability nucleotide sequences. A later analysis calculated a clonal expansion index for each public chain from normalized within-repertoire ranks of inferred template counts. In a later analysis, generation probabilities were computed with a VDJ recombination model fitted to out-of-frame rearrangements, and the resulting probabilities were checked against IGoR. In a later analysis, hypergeometric tests were used to score TCR-TCR, TCR-HLA and TCR-CMV co-occurrence, with a repertoire-size bias correction applied to TCR pairs. False discovery rates were estimated in a later analysis by permuting HLA or CMV assignments 20 times. In a later analysis, co-occurring TCRs were grouped using DBSCAN, with TCRdist sequence similarity added in when clustering inside HLA-allele-positive subsets. Repertoires with fewer than 30,000 or more than 120,000 public chains were left out of co-occurrence clustering, as were a handful of repertoires with anomalous nucleotide sharing. The clones in this table, taken by TCRdb from immuneACCESS, are in-frame only. Not every clone is retained; where verified, under half of the shortfall comes from an unresolved V gene, and the cause of the rest is unknown. Clone size and the V and J calls come from that table; the DNA yielded D and trimming. This sample gives about 200,000 clones in total; about 88% of them show up just once. Together, the top ten hold approximately 0.31% of the sample.

The rearrangement combines TRBV19 with TRBJ2-4; no D segment can be confidently identified. The source is a woman in her 30s in good health and CMV-seronegative. The sequenced sample consisted of PBMCs. Read as DNA, the sequence is TGTGCCAGTAGTTCCCGAAACATTCAGTACTTC. It translates as CASSSRNIQYF.